Presented here are 21 T cell receptor beta chains from one specimen sequenced in a study of prognosis after radiotherapy for stage I lung cancer. Genomic DNA provided the template from which TCR beta CDR3 was amplified by two-round multiplex PCR. The authors ran first-round PCR with primers specific to each TRBV and TRBJ gene. TCRdb independently ran MiXCR on the multiplex PCR reads; one entry per CDR3 protein. This table has around 51,000 distinct CDR3 sequences, approximately 30% appearing once. Sequences were derived from PBMCs, sampled before or after stereotactic body radiation therapy (not recorded which). The receptor source for this set is a donor of 50 years or more with non-small cell lung cancer.

A note on this clonotype: A much bigger clone sits one base away, suggesting this may be a read error. The rearrangement links TRBV6-2 or TRBV6-3 to TRBJ1-1, with D perhaps matching TRBD1 (6 bases). Trimming removed 0 bases from V and 5 bases from J, with 22 bases in between. The germline gives CDR1 MNHEY, CDR2 SVGEGT. The CDR3 extends over 18 amino acids. The CDR3 DNA reads TGTGCCAGCAGTTACTCGAGGCAGGGAAGTTGTAGGGGGACTGAAGCTTTCTTT. Translated: CASSYSRQGSCRGTEAFF.

Concerning this clonotype itself: Just one base apart from a much larger clone, this may be a read error. The CDR3 reads CASRDRVCNEQYF. The CDR3 DNA is TGTGCCAGCAGGGACAGGGTCTGTAACGAGCAGTACTTC. V is TRBV6-1 and J is TRBJ2-7; 8 positions match TRBD1. Germline trimming cut 6 bases from V and 5 bases from J; bases unmatched to any gene: 6. CDR1 MNHNS and CDR2 SASEGT come from the germline V gene. The CDR3 extends over 13 amino acids.

In its sample, this clonotype was seen many times. V is TRBV6-5 and J is TRBJ2-7, with D possibly being TRBD1 (7 bases). Germline V gene lookup returns CDR1 MNHEY and CDR2 SVGAGI. CDR3 size: 14 residues. Trimming took off 3 bases at V and 4 bases at J, with 13 bases between the two ends. The DNA for the CDR3 is TGTGCCAGCAGTTATTCCAGGGGGGATTACGAGCAGTACTTC. Protein sequence: CASSYSRGDYEQYF.

The chain combines TRBV7-2 with TRBJ2-3; D gene uncertain. From germline, CDR1 is SGHTA and CDR2 FQGNSA. CDR3 length equals 18 residues. Trimming shortened V by 5 bases and J by 1 base, and 22 bases separated the two germline ends. Written as DNA, the CDR3 is TGTGCCAGCAGCCCTCGGTGTGCACAACGATACCGCACAGATACGCAGTATTTT. Translation gives CASSPRCAQRYRTDTQYF.

Note on this clonotype: One base away lies a much larger clone, so this may be a sequencing read error. The chain uses TRBV6-2 or TRBV6-3 and TRBJ2-3; 7 nucleotides match TRBD1. CDR1 is MNHEY and CDR2 is SVGEGT in the germline V gene. The CDR3 length is 14 residues. The junction had 8 bases not matched to a gene; V was cut back by 5 bases and J by 6 bases. CDR3 in amino acids: CASSTVTGYDTQYF. The CDR3 DNA follows: TGTGCCAGCAGTACCGTGACAGGGTACGATACGCAGTATTTT.

This clonotype was found once. J is TRBJ2-1 and V is TRBV20-1, with D tentatively TRBD1 (5 bases). The CDR3 length is 15 residues. V gave up 3 bases and J gave up 4 bases, with 16 bases separating them. CDR1 is DFQATT, CDR2 SNEGSKA, per germline (reference sequence). CDR3 loop: CSASYQGKLYNEQFF. The CDR3 DNA is TGCAGTGCTAGCTACCAGGGAAAACTGTACAATGAGCAGTTCTTC.

This clonotype was picked up many times. The chain uses TRBV12-3 or TRBV12-4 and TRBJ1-4; possibly TRBD1 for D (5 bases). Trimming shortened V by 6 bases and J by 14 bases, and 16 bases separated the two germline ends. The CDR3 has 12 amino acids. This CDR3 is CASSLDGGDLFF. The CDR3 coding sequence is TGTGCCAGCAGCTTGGACGGGGGAGATCTGTTTTTT.

The sample holds many counts of this clonotype. The chain links TRBV9 to TRBJ2-5; possibly TRBD1 for D (7 bases). The CDR3 totals 13 residues. V was pared by 5 bases and J by 4 bases, with 12 bases between. CDR1 is SGDLS and CDR2 is YYNGEE in the germline V gene. The CDR3 DNA is TGTGCCAGCAGTGCCCAGGGGGGAGAGACCCAGTACTTC. As protein: CASSAQGGETQYF.

In this sample, this clonotype turned up many times. The rearrangement links TRBV29-1 to TRBJ2-2; 7 bases map to TRBD1. The CDR3 covers 16 residues. J gave up 4 bases and V 6 bases, and 14 bases lay outside the gene matches. The V gene's germline CDR1 is SQVTM and CDR2 ANQGSEA. CDR3 nucleotides: TGCAGCGTCGCCGTAGCAGGGGGTAGTAGCACCGGGGAGCTGTTTTTT. This codes for CSVAVAGGSSTGELFF.

There are many counts of this clonotype. The V and J genes are TRBV4-3 and TRBJ2-1; D may be TRBD1 (6 bases). V lost 4 bases and J lost 0, with 25 bases in between. CDR1 is LGHNA, CDR2 YSLEER, per germline. The CDR3 consists of 20 residues. The CDR3 bases are TGCGCCAGCAGCCCCCAGTGGAACAGGGAAATCTCGAGCTCCTACAATGAGCAGTTCTTC. Translating gives CASSPQWNREISSSYNEQFF.

This clonotype was observed at least ten times. V is TRBV9 and J is TRBJ2-7, with 11 positions matching TRBD2. The CDR3 extends over 14 amino acids. J lost 3 bases, V lost 5 bases, and 4 bases had no gene match. Germline values: CDR1 SGDLS, CDR2 YYNGEE. The CDR3: CASSPSGRSYEQYF. The CDR3 nucleotides are TGTGCCAGCAGTCCTAGCGGGAGGAGCTACGAGCAGTACTTC.

As concerns this clonotype: This probably arose from a read error, given a far larger clone one base away. The rearrangement joins TRBV6-9 to TRBJ2-7; D is ambiguous. CDR1 is MNHGY, CDR2 SVAAGI, per germline. This CDR3 has 15 residues. CDR3 amino acids: CASSYRRKGGHEHYF. The CDR3, as DNA: TGTGCCAGCAGTTACCGAAGAAAGGGTGGGCACGAGCATTACTTC.

About this clonotype itself: An end of the junction does not agree with germline; a read error may underlie this. The CDR3 protein is CASGWPYEQHF. CDR3 nucleotide sequence: TGTGCCAGCGGTTGGCCCTACGAGCAGCACTTC. The chain combines TRBV12-3 or TRBV12-4 with TRBJ2-7; D gene uncertain. CDR3 length equals 11 residues.

The chain has TRBV5-8 and TRBJ1-2; D is uncertain. The germline gives CDR1 SGHTS, CDR2 YDEGEE. This CDR3 spans 13 amino acids. Trimming pared 4 bases from V and 3 bases from J, leaving 10 bases between. In nucleotides, the CDR3 is TGTGCCAGCAGCATGGGCCTCCACTATGGCTACACCTTC. It specifies CASSMGLHYGYTF. The variable domain in full, completed from reference TRBV5-8 and TRBJ1-2, reads EAGVTQSPTHLIKTRGQQATLRCSPISGHTSVYWYQQALGLGLQFLLWYDEGEERNRGNFPPRFSGRQFPNYSSELNVNALELEDSALYLCASSMGLHYGYTFGSGTRLTVV.

As for this clonotype: A far larger clone differs by one base, so this is likely a read error. CDR3 in amino acids: CASRPTIGSSSEQFF. As DNA, the CDR3 is TGTGCCAGCAGGCCAACTATCGGGAGTTCCAGCGAGCAGTTCTTC. This chain joins TRBV28 and TRBJ2-5, with D possibly TRBD2 on 6 matching bases. The J call may be wrong; the DNA end is better matched by TRBJ2-1. The CDR3 extends over 15 amino acids. The germline V gene has CDR1 MDHEN and CDR2 SYDVKM.

This clonotype was counted ten times or more. This sequence joins TRBV6-1 and TRBJ2-3, with a possible D match to TRBD2 (6 bases). The length of the CDR3 is 14 residues. Germline CDR1 is MNHNS and CDR2 is SASEGT. Deletions cut 6 bases from V and 5 bases from J, with 15 bases between. The CDR3 nucleotides read TGTGCCAGCAGGGCGGGAAGGTTGGGAGATACGCAGTATTTT. It is translated as CASRAGRLGDTQYF.

This clonotype has more than one count but fewer than ten. A much larger clone sits a single nucleotide away, making a read error possible. The chain employs TRBV6-5 and TRBJ2-1; D is ambiguous. Germline V gene sequence: CDR1 MNHEY, CDR2 SVGAGI. The ends were cut back, 0 bases at V and 7 bases at J, with 7 bases in the middle. There are 13 residues in the CDR3. CDR3 nucleotide sequence: TGTGCCAGCAGTTACTCGAGTCAGAATGAGCAGTTCTTC. This translates into CASSYSSQNEQFF.

This clonotype occurred many times. The V call is TRBV12-3 or TRBV12-4, the J call TRBJ2-5, with D perhaps matching TRBD2 (5 bases). The CDR3 is 15 residues long. Trimming stripped 5 bases from V and 3 bases from J, with 16 bases between. The CDR3 sequence: CASSPGGSQKETQYF. DNA for the CDR3: TGTGCCAGCAGTCCAGGAGGTTCCCAGAAAGAGACCCAGTACTTC.

This clonotype has a single count. A single base is all that separates this from a far larger clone, so a read error is likely. This chain connects TRBV7-9 to TRBJ2-3; D gene uncertain. V dropped 1 base and J dropped 3 bases, with 11 bases sitting between them. CDR1 and CDR2 from the germline V gene are SEHNR and FQNEAQ (reference sequence). The CDR3 runs 15 residues. Here the CDR3 DNA reads TGTGCCAGCAGCTTAGATCCATACGGGACAGATACGCAGTATTTT. This encodes CASSLDPYGTDTQYF.

This clonotype was found many times. This rearrangement joins TRBV6-1 to TRBJ1-2; D gene unclear. The CDR3 totals 14 residues. With 6 bases removed from V and 0 bases from J, the gap between germline ends came to 11 bases. CDR1 is MNHNS and CDR2 is SASEGT in the germline V gene. CDR3 protein: CASRMLAANYGYTF. The CDR3 DNA is TGTGCCAGCAGAATGTTGGCCGCTAACTATGGCTACACCTTC.

The V call is TRBV5-1, the J call TRBJ2-7; D unresolved. This CDR3 comprises 14 residues. Trimming cost V 0 bases and J 7 bases, with 14 bases left between them. Germline loops: CDR1 SGHRS, CDR2 YFSETQ. The CDR3 loop reads CASSLGVGLLEQYF. As DNA, the CDR3 is TGCGCCAGCAGCTTGGGGGTGGGTCTCCTTGAGCAGTACTTC.